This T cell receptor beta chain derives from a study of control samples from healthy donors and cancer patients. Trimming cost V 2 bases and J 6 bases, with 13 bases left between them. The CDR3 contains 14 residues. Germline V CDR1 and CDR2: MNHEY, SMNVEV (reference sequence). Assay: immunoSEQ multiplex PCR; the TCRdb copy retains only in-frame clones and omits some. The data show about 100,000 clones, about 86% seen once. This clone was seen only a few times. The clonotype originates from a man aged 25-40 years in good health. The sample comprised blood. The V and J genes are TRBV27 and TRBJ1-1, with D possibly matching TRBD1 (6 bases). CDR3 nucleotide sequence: TGTGCCAGCAGTTTACCGGGGGCACGGGCTGAAGCTTTCTTT. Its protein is CASSLPGARAEAFF.